These 14 T cell receptor beta chains were all obtained from the same sample, sequenced in a study of Graves' ophthalmopathy and Graves' hyperthyroidism. Using RNA transcripts, the TCR beta CDR3 regions were amplified. Second-round multiplex PCR came after a first-round RT-PCR that employed HTBI primers. TCRdb re-called the multiplex PCR reads through MiXCR, storing one row per CDR3 protein. Among 220,000 or so distinct CDR3 sequences, 20% to 25% were seen once, and the ten largest hold around 45%. Sample: peripheral blood. These TCRs come from a woman in her fifties or sixties with Graves' ophthalmopathy.

This clonotype was counted at least ten times. The rearrangement joins TRBV7-2 to TRBJ2-7; D gene ambiguous. Germline CDR1 reads SGHTA; CDR2 reads FQGNSA. V lost 4 bases and J 1 base, leaving 14 bases between the germline ends. The CDR3 covers 15 residues. CDR3 in amino acids: CASSSDPATSYEQYF. The CDR3 nucleotides are TGTGCCAGCAGCTCCGACCCTGCTACGTCCTACGAGCAGTACTTC.

This chain uses TRBV12-3 or TRBV12-4 with TRBJ2-7; D is uncertain. The CDR3 is made up of 13 amino acids. Trimming took off 2 bases at V and 4 bases at J, with 9 bases between the two ends. CDR3 sequence: CASSLLHGYEQYF. DNA for the CDR3: TGTGCCAGCAGTTTACTACACGGGTACGAGCAGTACTTC.

This clonotype was seen ten or more times. The chain carries TRBV15 and TRBJ2-7; 7 bases fit TRBD1. The junction had 8 bases not matched to a gene; V was cut back by 0 bases and J by 0 bases. Germline loops: CDR1 LNHNV, CDR2 YYDKDF (reference sequence). This CDR3 spans 17 amino acids. CDR3 sequence reads: CATSRDRDSQRSYEQYF. The CDR3 nucleotides are TGTGCCACCAGCAGAGACCGGGACAGCCAACGCTCCTACGAGCAGTACTTC.

This clonotype was counted ten times or more. V is TRBV7-8 and J is TRBJ2-2; D gene ambiguous. CDR3 size: 14 residues. Looked up from germline, CDR1 is SGHVS and CDR2 is FQNEAQ. V was shortened by 5 bases and J by 6 bases, with 13 bases between the two germline ends. In DNA, the CDR3 is TGTGCCAGCAGCCCACCCGCTATCGCCGGGGAGCTGTTTTTT. Protein product: CASSPPAIAGELFF. The entire variable domain, with the rest obtained from reference TRBV7-8 and TRBJ2-2, is as follows: GAGVSQSPRYKVAKRGQDVALRCDPISGHVSLFWYQQALGQGPEFLTYFQNEAQLDKSGLPSDRFFAERPEGSVSTLKIQRTQQEDSAVYLCASSPPAIAGELFFGEGSRLTVL.

The table lists this clonotype with a few counts. The chain is built from TRBV27 and TRBJ1-2; TRBD1 agrees at 8 bases. This CDR3 has 14 residues. Looked up from germline, CDR1 is MNHEY and CDR2 is SMNVEV (reference sequence). The trim removed 3 bases at V and 4 bases at J, leaving 4 bases unmatched. The CDR3 spells CASSFSGGVYGYTF. The CDR3, as DNA: TGTGCCAGCAGTTTCTCAGGGGGCGTCTATGGCTACACCTTC.

This clonotype was seen just once. In DNA form, the CDR3 reads TGTGCCAGCAGCCACCCTGCTAAGAGAGCAGCTAGCTCTACCGACTCCTACGAGCAGTACTTC. Encoded protein: CASSHPAKRAASSTDSYEQYF. This chain connects TRBV18 to TRBJ2-7, with D perhaps matching TRBD2 (5 bases). CDR1 and CDR2 (germline): KGHSH, LQKENI. Trimming cost V 8 bases and J 0 bases, with 35 bases left between them. There are 21 residues in the CDR3.

Ten or more counts support this clonotype. This rearrangement joins TRBV7-2 to TRBJ1-5, with TRBD1 matching 10 bases. V gave up 3 bases and J gave up 7 bases; unmatched junction bases: 12. Germline values: CDR1 SGHTA, CDR2 FQGNSA. This CDR3 spans 17 amino acids. The CDR3 DNA reads TGTGCCAGCAGCTTCGGACAGGGGGTTTTTCTTTCCCAGCCCCAGCATTTT. It yields the protein CASSFGQGVFLSQPQHF.

The table lists this clonotype with a count of one. The chain links TRBV28 to TRBJ1-1; D remains ambiguous. CDR3 length: 11 residues. V lost 9 bases and J lost 2, with 7 bases in between. Germline CDR1 reads MDHEN; CDR2 reads SYDVKM. The CDR3 coding sequence is TGTGCCAGACCTGGCAACACTGAAGCTTTCTTT. This sequence encodes CARPGNTEAFF. The variable domain in full, completed from reference TRBV28 and TRBJ1-1, reads DVKVTQSSRYLVKRTGEKVFLECVQDMDHENMFWYRQDPGLGLRLIYFSYDVKMKEKGDIPEGYSVSREKKERFSLILESASTNQTSMYLCARPGNTEAFFGQGTRLTVV.

The chain couples TRBV12-3 or TRBV12-4 to TRBJ1-2; tentatively, D is TRBD1 (6 bases). The CDR3 spans 14 residues. V gave up 6 bases and J gave up 0 bases, with 11 bases separating them. The CDR3 sequence is CASRMDSPNYGYTF. In DNA form, the CDR3 reads TGTGCCAGCAGAATGGACAGCCCTAACTATGGCTACACCTTC.

The chain is built from TRBV19 and TRBJ1-2; 10 bases agree with TRBD1. Germline V gives CDR1 LNHDA, CDR2 SQIVND (reference sequence). The CDR3 is 14 amino acids. With 3 bases clipped from V and 3 bases from J, the junction kept 1 base outside the gene matches. The CDR3 sequence is CASSIGTGDYGYTF. In DNA form, the CDR3 reads TGTGCCAGTAGTATTGGGACAGGGGACTATGGCTACACCTTC.

This clonotype was recorded at least ten times. The chain uses TRBV19 and TRBJ1-2, with 10 bases fitting TRBD1. The junction had 6 bases not matched to a gene; V was cut back by 4 bases and J by 4 bases. CDR3 length: 15 residues. Germline-derived CDR1 and CDR2 are LNHDA and SQIVND (reference sequence). The CDR3 protein is CASSTSGTGVYGYTF. For the CDR3, the DNA is TGTGCCAGTAGTACTTCCGGGACAGGGGTCTATGGCTACACCTTC. The variable domain in full, completed from reference TRBV19 and TRBJ1-2, reads DGGITQSPKYLFRKEGQNVTLSCEQNLNHDAMYWYRQDPGQGLRLIYYSQIVNDFQKGDIAEGYSVSREKKESFPLTVTSAQKNPTAFYLCASSTSGTGVYGYTFGSGTRLTVV.

The rearrangement joins TRBV28 to TRBJ1-2, with TRBD1 as a possible D gene (5 bases). Germline V CDR1 and CDR2: MDHEN, SYDVKM. CDR3 size: 16 residues. With 5 bases removed from V and 7 bases from J, the gap between germline ends came to 23 bases. The CDR3 bases are TGTGCCAGCAGTAGCACGACCCAGCGGACGGGGCTTGGCTACACCTTC. This translates into CASSSTTQRTGLGYTF.

This clonotype has a count of ten or more. The rearrangement uses TRBV20-1 and TRBJ2-7, with D uncertain. The germline CDR1 and CDR2 sequences are DFQATT and SNEGSKA (reference sequence). The CDR3 is made up of 11 amino acids. V lost 5 bases and J 0 bases, leaving 5 bases between the germline ends. CDR3 loop: CSADTSYEQYF. CDR3 bases: TGCAGTGCTGACACCTCCTACGAGCAGTACTTC.

This clonotype was detected only a few times. This sequence joins TRBV6-1 and TRBJ1-2, with D possibly being TRBD1 (5 bases). The length of the CDR3 is 13 residues. CDR1 and CDR2 (germline): MNHNS, SASEGT. V lost 6 bases to trimming and J lost 8 bases, with 16 bases between them. The CDR3 loop is CASRTTGDLGYTF. The CDR3 nucleotides are TGTGCCAGCAGGACGACGGGGGATCTCGGCTACACCTTC.